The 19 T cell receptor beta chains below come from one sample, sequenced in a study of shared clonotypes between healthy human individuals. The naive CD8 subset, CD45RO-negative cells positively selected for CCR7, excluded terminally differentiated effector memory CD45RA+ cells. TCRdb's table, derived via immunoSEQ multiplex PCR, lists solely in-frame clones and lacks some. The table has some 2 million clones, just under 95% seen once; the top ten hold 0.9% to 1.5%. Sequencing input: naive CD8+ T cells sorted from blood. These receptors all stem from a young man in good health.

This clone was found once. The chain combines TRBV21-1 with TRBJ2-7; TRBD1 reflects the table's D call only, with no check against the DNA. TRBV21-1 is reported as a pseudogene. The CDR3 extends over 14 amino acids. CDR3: CASSSMDRSYEQYF. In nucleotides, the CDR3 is TGTGCCAGCAGCTCCATGGACAGGTCCTACGAGCAGTACTTC.

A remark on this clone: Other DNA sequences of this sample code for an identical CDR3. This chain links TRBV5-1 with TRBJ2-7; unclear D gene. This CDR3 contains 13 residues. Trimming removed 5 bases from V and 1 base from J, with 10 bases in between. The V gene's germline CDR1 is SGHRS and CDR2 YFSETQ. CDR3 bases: TGCGCCAGCAGTCTAACACCATCCTACGAGCAGTACTTC. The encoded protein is CASSLTPSYEQYF.

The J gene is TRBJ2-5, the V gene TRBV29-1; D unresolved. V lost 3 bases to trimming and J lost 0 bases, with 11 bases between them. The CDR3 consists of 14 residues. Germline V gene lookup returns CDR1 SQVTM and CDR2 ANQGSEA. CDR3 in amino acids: CSVDVHQYQETQYF. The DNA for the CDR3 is TGCAGCGTTGACGTACACCAGTACCAAGAGACCCAGTACTTC. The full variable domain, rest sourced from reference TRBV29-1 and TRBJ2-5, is SAVISQKPSRDICQRGTSLTIQCQVDSQVTMMFWYRQQPGQSLTLIATANQGSEATYESGFVIDKFPISRPNLTFSTLTVSNMSPEDSSIYLCSVDVHQYQETQYFGPGTRLLVL.

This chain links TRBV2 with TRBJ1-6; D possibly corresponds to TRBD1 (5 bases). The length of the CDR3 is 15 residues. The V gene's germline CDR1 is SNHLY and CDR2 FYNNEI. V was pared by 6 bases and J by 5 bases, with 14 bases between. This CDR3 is CASRGHTGNNSPLHF. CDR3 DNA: TGTGCCAGCAGAGGCCACACAGGCAATAATTCACCCCTCCACTTT.

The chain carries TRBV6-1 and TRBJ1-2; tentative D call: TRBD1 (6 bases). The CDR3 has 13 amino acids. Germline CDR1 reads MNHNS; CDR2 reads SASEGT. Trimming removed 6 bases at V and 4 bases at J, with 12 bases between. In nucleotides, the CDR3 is TGTGCCAGCAGCCCCGGGGGCGGCTATGGCTACACCTTC. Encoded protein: CASSPGGGYGYTF.

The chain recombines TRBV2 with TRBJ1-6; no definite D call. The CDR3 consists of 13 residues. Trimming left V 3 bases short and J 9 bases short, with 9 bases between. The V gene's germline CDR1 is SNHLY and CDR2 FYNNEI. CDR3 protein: CASSEDPLSPLHF. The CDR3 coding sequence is TGTGCCAGCAGTGAGGACCCCCTTTCACCCCTCCACTTT.

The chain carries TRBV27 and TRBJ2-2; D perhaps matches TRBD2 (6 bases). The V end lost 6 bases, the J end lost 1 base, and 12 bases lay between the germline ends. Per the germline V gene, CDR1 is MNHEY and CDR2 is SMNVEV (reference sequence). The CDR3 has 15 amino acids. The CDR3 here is CASSHLGGNTGELFF. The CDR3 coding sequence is TGTGCCAGCAGCCACTTGGGGGGGAACACCGGGGAGCTGTTTTTT.

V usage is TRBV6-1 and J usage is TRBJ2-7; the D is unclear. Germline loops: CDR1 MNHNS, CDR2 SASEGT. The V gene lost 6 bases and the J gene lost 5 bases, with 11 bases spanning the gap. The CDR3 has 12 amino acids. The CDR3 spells CASRGPQDEQYF. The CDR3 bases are TGTGCCAGCAGAGGGCCTCAAGACGAGCAGTACTTC.

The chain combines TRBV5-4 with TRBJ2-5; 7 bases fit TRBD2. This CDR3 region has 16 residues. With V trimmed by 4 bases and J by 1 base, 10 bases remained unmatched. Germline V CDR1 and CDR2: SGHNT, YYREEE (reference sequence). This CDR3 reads CASSPDVLAVQETQYF. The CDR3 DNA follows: TGTGCCAGCAGCCCCGACGTGCTAGCGGTCCAAGAGACCCAGTACTTC. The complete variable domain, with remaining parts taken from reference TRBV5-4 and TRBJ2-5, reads ETGVTQSPTHLIKTRGQQVTLRCSSQSGHNTVSWYQQALGQGPQFIFQYYREEENGRGNFPPRFSGLQFPNYSSELNVNALELDDSALYLCASSPDVLAVQETQYFGPGTRLLVL.

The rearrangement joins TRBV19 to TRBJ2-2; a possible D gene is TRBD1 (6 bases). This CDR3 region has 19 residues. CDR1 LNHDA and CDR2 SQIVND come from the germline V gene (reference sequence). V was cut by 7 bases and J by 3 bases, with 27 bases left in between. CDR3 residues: CASNKISSGALAYTGELFF. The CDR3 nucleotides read TGTGCCAGTAATAAAATTTCATCAGGGGCCTTAGCCTACACCGGGGAGCTGTTTTTT. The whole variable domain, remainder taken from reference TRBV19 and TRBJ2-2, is DGGITQSPKYLFRKEGQNVTLSCEQNLNHDAMYWYRQDPGQGLRLIYYSQIVNDFQKGDIAEGYSVSREKKESFPLTVTSAQKNPTAFYLCASNKISSGALAYTGELFFGEGSRLTVL.

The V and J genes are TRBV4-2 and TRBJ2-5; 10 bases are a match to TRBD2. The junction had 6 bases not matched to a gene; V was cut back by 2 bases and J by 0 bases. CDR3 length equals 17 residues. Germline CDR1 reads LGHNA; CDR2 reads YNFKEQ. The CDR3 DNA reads TGTGCCAGCAGCCAACTAGATAGCGGGGGGTACCAAGAGACCCAGTACTTC. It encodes CASSQLDSGGYQETQYF.

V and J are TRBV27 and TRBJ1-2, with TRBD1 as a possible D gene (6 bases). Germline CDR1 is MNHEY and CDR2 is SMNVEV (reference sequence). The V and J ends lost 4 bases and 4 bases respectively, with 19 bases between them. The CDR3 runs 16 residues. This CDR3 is CASSSSGGPAFYGYTF. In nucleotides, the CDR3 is TGTGCCAGCAGTTCCTCCGGGGGCCCCGCCTTCTATGGCTACACCTTC.

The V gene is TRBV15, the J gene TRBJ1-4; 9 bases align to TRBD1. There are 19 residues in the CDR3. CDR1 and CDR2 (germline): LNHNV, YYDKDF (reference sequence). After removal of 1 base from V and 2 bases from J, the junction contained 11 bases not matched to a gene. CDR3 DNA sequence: TGTGCCACCAGCAGAGTAGGGTCGGGACAGGGACTTACTAATGAAAAACTGTTTTTT. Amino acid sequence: CATSRVGSGQGLTNEKLFF.

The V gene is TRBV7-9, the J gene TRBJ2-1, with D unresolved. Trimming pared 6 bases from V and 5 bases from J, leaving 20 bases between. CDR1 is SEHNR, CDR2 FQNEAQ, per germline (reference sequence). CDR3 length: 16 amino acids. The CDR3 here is CASSTEGLGKHNEQFF. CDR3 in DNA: TGTGCCAGCAGTACAGAAGGGTTAGGCAAACACAATGAGCAGTTCTTC.

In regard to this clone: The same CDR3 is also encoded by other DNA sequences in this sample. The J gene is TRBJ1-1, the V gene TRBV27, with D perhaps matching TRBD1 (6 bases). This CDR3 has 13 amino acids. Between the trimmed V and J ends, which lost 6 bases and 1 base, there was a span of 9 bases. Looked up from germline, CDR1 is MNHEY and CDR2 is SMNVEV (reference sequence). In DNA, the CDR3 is TGTGCCAGCAGACCGACAGGGAACACTGAAGCTTTCTTT. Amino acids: CASRPTGNTEAFF.

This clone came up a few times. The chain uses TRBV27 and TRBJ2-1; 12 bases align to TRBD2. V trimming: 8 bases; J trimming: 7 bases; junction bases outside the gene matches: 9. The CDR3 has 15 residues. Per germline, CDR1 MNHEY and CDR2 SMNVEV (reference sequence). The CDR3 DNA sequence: TGTGCCAGCGCAAGGACTAGCGGGATGGGGAATGAGCAGTTCTTC. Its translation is CASARTSGMGNEQFF.

CDR3: CASSETGWNTEAFF. CDR3 in DNA: TGTGCCAGCTCAGAGACAGGGTGGAACACTGAAGCTTTCTTT. This sequence joins TRBV28 and TRBJ1-1; TRBD1 agrees at 7 bases. V shed 8 bases and J 1 base; nucleotides not matched to a gene: 7. This CDR3 is built from 14 residues. Germline V CDR1 and CDR2: MDHEN, SYDVKM.

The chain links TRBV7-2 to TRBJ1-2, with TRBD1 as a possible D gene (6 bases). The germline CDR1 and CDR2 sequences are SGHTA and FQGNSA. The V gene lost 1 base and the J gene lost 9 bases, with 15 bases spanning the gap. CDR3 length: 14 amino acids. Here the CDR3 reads CASSLGPGDYSYTF. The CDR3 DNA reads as TGTGCCAGCAGCTTAGGTCCAGGGGATTACAGCTACACCTTC.

CDR3 DNA sequence: TGTGCCAGCAGCTTGGTGGGGGGGCCAGAGACCCAGTACTTC. Translation gives CASSLVGGPETQYF. The chain recombines TRBV5-5 with TRBJ2-5; the D gene is possibly TRBD2 (7 bases). The germline CDR1 and CDR2 sequences are SGHKS and YYEKEE (reference sequence). Trimming took 0 bases from V and 4 from J, leaving 10 bases between them. CDR3 size: 14 residues.